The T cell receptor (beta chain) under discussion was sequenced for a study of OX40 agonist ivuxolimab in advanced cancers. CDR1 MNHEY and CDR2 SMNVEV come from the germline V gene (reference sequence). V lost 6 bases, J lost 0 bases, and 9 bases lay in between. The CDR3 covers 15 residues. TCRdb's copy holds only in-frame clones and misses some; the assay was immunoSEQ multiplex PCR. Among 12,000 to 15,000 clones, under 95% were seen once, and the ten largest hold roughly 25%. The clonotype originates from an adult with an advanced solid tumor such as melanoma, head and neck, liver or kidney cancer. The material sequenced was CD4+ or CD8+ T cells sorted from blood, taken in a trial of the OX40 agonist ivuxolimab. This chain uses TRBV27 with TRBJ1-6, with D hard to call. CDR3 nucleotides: TGTGCCAGCAGGACACAAAGCTCCTATAATTCACCCCTCCACTTT. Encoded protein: CASRTQSSYNSPLHF.